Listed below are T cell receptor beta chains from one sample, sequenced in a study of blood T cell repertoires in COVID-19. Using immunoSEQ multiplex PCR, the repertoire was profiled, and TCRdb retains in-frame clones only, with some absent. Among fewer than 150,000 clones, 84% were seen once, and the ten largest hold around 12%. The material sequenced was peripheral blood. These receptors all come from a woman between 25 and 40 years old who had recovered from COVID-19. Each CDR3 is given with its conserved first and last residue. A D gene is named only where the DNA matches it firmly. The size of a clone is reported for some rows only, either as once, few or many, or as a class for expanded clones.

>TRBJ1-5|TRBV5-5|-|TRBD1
TGTGCCAGCAGTCCCGGGACAGGGTCCCGACAGCCCCAGCATTTT
CASSPGTGSRQPQHF
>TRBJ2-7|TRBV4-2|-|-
TGTGCCAGCAGCCAGGCCGCGGCGTCTAGCGCCCACGAGCAGTACTTC
CASSQAAASSAHEQYF
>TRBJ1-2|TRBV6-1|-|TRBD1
TGTGCCAGCAGTGAAGGGAACAGGGGAAACTATGGCTACACCTTC
CASSEGNRGNYGYTF
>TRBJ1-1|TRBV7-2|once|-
TGTGCCAGCAGCCTGGCTTCAGGGAAGGGTGAAGCTTTCTTT
CASSLASGKGEAFF
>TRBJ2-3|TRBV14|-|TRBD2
TGTGCCAGCAGCCAAGCTAGCGGGGCCAGCACAGATACGCAGTATTTT
CASSQASGASTDTQYF
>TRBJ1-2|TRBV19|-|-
TGTGCCTCTCAATACGGAGGGGATGGCTACACCTTC
CASQYGGDGYTF
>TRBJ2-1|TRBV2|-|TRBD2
TGTGCCAGCAGCCGACTAGCGGGAGCAGATGAGCAGTTCTTC
CASSRLAGADEQFF
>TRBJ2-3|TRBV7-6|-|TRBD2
TGTGCCAGCAGCTCACCCCGAGAGCTAGCGGGGGAAACAGATACGCAGTATTTT
CASSSPRELAGETDTQYF
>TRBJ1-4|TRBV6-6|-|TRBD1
TGTGCCAGCAGTTGGACAGGGTCTAATGAAAAACTGTTTTTT
CASSWTGSNEKLFF
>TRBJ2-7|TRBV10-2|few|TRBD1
TGCGCCGGCACCTCAGGGGGCGAGCAGTACTTC
CAGTSGGEQYF
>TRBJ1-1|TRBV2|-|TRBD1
TGTGCCAGCAGTAAGACAGGGACGAACACTGAAGCTTTCTTT
CASSKTGTNTEAFF
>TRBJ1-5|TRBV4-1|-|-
TGCGCCAGCAGCCAAGACGGCAGGGCGGGACAGCCCCAGCATTTT
CASSQDGRAGQPQHF
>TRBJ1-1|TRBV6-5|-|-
TGTGCCAGCTCGATGAGGGATGACACTGAAGCTTTCTTT
CASSMRDDTEAFF
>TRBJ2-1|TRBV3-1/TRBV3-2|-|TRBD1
TGTGCCAGCAGCCTTGCCGGACAGGGATCCTACAATGAGCAGTTCTTC
CASSLAGQGSYNEQFF
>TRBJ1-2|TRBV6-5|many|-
TGTGCCAGCAGTTACTCCCCCTCCTCGACAGGAACCGGCTACACCTTC
CASSYSPSSTGTGYTF
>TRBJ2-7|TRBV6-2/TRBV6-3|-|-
TGTGCCAGCAGTTACCCGGCTAGCGAGCAGTACTTC
CASSYPASEQYF